This T cell receptor beta chain came from a study of identical twins. V lost 1 base and J 6 bases, leaving 5 bases between the germline ends. Germline V gene sequence: CDR1 MGHDK, CDR2 SYGVNS. This CDR3 spans 12 amino acids. TCRdb passed the 5' RACE reads through MiXCR, listing each CDR3 protein once. Of roughly 480,000 distinct CDR3 sequences listed, 24% are singletons. This clonotype showed up just a few times. The same specimen was also included in a second study, on T cells expressing NK-cell markers.

This receptor was obtained from a young woman in good health. Sequenced input: CD4+ T cells sorted from blood. The chain links TRBV25-1 to TRBJ2-3; D call uncertain. In DNA, the CDR3 is TGTGCCAGCAGTGAATGGGGTGATACGCAGTATTTT. The encoded protein is CASSEWGDTQYF.